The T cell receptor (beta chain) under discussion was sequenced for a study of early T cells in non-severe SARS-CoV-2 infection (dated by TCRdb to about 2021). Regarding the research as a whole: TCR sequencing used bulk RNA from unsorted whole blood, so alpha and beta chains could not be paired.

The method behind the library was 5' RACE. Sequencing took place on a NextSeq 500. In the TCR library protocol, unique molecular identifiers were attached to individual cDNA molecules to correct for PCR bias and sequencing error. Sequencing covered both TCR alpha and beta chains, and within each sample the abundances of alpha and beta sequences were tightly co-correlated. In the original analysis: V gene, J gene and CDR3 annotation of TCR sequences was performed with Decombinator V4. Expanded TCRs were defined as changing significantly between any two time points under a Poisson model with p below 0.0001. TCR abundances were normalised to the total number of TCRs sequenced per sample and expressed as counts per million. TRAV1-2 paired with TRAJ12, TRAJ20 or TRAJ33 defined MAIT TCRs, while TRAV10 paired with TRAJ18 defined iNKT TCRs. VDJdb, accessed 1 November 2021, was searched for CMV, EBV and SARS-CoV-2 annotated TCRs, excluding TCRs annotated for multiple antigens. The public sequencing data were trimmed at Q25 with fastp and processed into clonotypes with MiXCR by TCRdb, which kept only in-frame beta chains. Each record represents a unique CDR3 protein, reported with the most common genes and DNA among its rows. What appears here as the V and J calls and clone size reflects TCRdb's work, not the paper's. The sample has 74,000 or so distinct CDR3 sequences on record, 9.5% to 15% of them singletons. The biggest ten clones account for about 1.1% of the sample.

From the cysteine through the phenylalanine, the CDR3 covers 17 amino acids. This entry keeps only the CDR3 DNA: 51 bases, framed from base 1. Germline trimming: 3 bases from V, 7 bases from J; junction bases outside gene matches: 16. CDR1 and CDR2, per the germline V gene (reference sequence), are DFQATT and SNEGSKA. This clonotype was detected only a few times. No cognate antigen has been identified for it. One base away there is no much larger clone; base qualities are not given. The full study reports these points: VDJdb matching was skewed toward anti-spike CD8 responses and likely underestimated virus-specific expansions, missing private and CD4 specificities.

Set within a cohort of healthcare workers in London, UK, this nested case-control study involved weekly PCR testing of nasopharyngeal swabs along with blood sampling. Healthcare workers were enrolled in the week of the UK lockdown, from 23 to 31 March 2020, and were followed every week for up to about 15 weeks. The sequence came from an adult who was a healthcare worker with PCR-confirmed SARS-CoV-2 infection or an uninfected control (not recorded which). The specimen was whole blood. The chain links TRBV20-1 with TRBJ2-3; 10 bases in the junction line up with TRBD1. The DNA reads TGCAGTGCTAGTCTCGGTAGCCGGGGACAGGGGATGAATACGCAGTATTTT. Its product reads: CSASLGSRGQGMNTQYF.